This TCR beta chain was recovered during a study of technical replicates of blood from several donors. Here immunoSEQ multiplex PCR was the method, and the copy in TCRdb shows in-frame clones only, minus some. This sample has tens of thousands of clones, with roughly 98% found just once. Germline CDR1 and CDR2: MNHEY and SMNVEV (reference sequence). The CDR3 spans 16 residues. V was trimmed by 0 bases and J by 4 bases, leaving 15 bases between them. This clonotype originated in a human donor in good health. The specimen sequenced was T cells isolated from PBMCs. The chain uses TRBV27 and TRBJ1-2; D is unclear. The CDR3 loop reads CASSLSHPQASYGYTF. CDR3 in DNA: TGTGCCAGCAGTTTATCGCACCCGCAAGCCTCCTATGGCTACACCTTC.